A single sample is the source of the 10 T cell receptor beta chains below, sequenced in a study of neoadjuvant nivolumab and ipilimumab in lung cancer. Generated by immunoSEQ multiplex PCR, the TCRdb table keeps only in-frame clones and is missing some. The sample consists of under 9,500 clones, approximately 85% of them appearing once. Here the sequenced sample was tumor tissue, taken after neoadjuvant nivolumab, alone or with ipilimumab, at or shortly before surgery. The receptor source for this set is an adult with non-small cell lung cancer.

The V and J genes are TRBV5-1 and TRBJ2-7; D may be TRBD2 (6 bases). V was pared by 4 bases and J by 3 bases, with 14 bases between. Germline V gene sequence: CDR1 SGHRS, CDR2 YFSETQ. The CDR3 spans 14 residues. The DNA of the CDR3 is TGCGCCAGCAGCCCAACGACGGACTACTACGAGCAGTACTTC. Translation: CASSPTTDYYEQYF.

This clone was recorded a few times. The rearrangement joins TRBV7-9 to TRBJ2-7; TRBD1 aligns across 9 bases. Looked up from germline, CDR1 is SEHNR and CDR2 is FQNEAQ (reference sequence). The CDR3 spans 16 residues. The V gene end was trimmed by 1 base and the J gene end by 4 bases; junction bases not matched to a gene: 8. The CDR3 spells CASSLGLGTGRYEQYF. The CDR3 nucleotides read TGTGCCAGCAGCTTAGGGCTAGGGACAGGGAGGTACGAGCAGTACTTC. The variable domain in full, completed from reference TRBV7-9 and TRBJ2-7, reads DTGVSQNPRHKITKRGQNVTFRCDPISEHNRLYWYRQTLGQGPEFLTYFQNEAQLEKSRLLSDRFSAERPKGSFSTLEIQRTEQGDSAMYLCASSLGLGTGRYEQYFGPGTRLTVT.

CDR3 nucleotides: TGTGCCAGCAGCTTAGATCCGAGCGGGGCGACTCTCCCCACGCAGTATTTT. Protein: CASSLDPSGATLPTQYF. V usage is TRBV11-3 and J usage is TRBJ2-3; 7 positions agree with TRBD2. The CDR3 extends over 17 amino acids. The germline V gene encodes CDR1 SGHNT and CDR2 YENEEA. V lost 0 bases, J lost 9 bases, and 15 bases stayed unmatched.

The CDR3 loop reads CASRLAVDRAYGYTF. CDR3 DNA: TGTGCAAGTCGCTTAGCCGTAGACAGAGCGTATGGCTACACCTTC. The V and J genes are TRBV12-2 and TRBJ1-2; the D call of TRBD1 is as the table states it, not checked on the DNA. TRBV12-2 has pseudogene status. The CDR3 length is 15 residues.

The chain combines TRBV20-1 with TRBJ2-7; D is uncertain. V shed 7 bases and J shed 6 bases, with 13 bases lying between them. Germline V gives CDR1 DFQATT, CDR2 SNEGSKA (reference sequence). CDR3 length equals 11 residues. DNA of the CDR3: TGCAGTGGCATCCTAGGCGTCGAGCAGTACTTC. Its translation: CSGILGVEQYF.

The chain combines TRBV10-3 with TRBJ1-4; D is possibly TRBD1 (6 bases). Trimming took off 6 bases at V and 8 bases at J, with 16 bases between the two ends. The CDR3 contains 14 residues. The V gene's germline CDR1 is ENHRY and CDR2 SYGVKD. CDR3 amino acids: CAISPRGAEEKLFF. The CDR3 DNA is TGTGCCATCAGCCCTCGGGGGGCGGAAGAAAAACTGTTTTTT.

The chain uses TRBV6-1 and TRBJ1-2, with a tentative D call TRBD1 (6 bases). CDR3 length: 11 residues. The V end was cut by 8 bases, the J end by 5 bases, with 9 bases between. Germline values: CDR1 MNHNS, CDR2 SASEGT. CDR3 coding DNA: TGTGCCAGCGGGACACTATATGGCTACACCTTC. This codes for CASGTLYGYTF.

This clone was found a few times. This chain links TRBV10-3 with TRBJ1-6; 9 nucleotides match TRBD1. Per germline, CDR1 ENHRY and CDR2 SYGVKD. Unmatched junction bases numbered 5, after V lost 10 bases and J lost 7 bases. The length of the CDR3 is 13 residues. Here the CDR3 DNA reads TGTGCCACCGTACAGGGGGCGAATTCACCCCTCCACTTT. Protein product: CATVQGANSPLHF.

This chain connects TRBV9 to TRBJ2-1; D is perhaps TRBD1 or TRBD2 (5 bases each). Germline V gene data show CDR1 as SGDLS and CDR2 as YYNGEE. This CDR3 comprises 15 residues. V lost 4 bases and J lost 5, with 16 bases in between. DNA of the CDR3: TGTGCCAGCAGCCCCGGGGCCGACCCAAACAATGAGCAGTTCTTC. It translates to CASSPGADPNNEQFF.

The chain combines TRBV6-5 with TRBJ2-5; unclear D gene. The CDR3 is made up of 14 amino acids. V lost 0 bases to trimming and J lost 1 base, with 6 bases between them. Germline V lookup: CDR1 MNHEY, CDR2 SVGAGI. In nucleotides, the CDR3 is TGTGCCAGCAGTTACTCGCATACCCAAGAGACCCAGTACTTC. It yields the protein CASSYSHTQETQYF.